This entry lists 23 T cell receptor beta chains sequenced from one sample in a study of blood T cell repertoires in COVID-19. The data were produced by immunoSEQ multiplex PCR, yet TCRdb's version contains in-frame clones alone and is incomplete. The sample shows about 220,000 clones, about three quarters of them seen only once. The material sequenced was peripheral blood. These receptors originate from a woman in her seventies with acute or convalescent COVID-19.

The gene calls are TRBV4-1 and TRBJ2-3; TRBD1 might be the D (6 bases). CDR3 length: 18 amino acids. CDR1 MGHRA and CDR2 YSYEKL come from the germline V gene. V shed 0 bases and J shed 4 bases, with 20 bases lying between them. CDR3 nucleotide sequence: TGCGCCAGCAGCCAAGATCGACCAGGGGCAATTTGGGCAGATACGCAGTATTTT. Amino acid sequence: CASSQDRPGAIWADTQYF.

V and J are TRBV3-1 (or the pseudogene TRBV3-2) and TRBJ2-5; D is unresolved. The CDR3 is 18 amino acids. V lost 0 bases and J lost 1, with 18 bases in between. Germline CDR1 and CDR2: LGHDT and YNNKEL (reference sequence). CDR3 sequence: CASSQEPSAEPLQETQYF. CDR3 nucleotides: TGTGCCAGCAGCCAAGAACCATCTGCAGAACCCCTCCAAGAGACCCAGTACTTC.

The genes are TRBV7-6 and TRBJ2-1; D is unclear. Germline loops: CDR1 SGHVS, CDR2 FNYEAQ. V gave up 5 bases and J gave up 9 bases, with 14 bases separating them. There are 13 residues in the CDR3. The CDR3 reads CASSPEQDTEQFF. Here the CDR3 DNA reads TGTGCCAGCAGCCCAGAGCAGGATACTGAGCAGTTCTTC.

The V call is TRBV30, the J call TRBJ1-3; a weak D match, TRBD1 (6 bases). CDR1 and CDR2 (germline): GTSNPN, SVGIG (reference sequence). The V end was cut by 4 bases, the J end by 2 bases, with 12 bases between. This CDR3 region has 14 residues. CDR3 DNA sequence: TGTGCCTGGACAGACAGGACTGCTGGAAACACCATATATTTT. Translating gives CAWTDRTAGNTIYF.

V gene TRBV6-5 combines with J gene TRBJ1-1, with TRBD1 matching over 9 bases. J lost 11 bases, V lost 5 bases, and 9 bases had no gene match. Germline CDR1 is MNHEY and CDR2 is SVGAGI. CDR3 size: 13 residues. The CDR3 nucleotides read TGTGCCAGCAGTCAACTTTGGGACAGGGAGGCTTTCTTT. Its translation: CASSQLWDREAFF.

The rearrangement joins TRBV27 to TRBJ2-7; 8 bases are shared with TRBD2. The J segment lost 5 bases and the V segment lost 7 bases, leaving 10 bases of the junction unmatched. The CDR3 consists of 14 residues. The V gene's germline CDR1 is MNHEY and CDR2 SMNVEV (reference sequence). Written as DNA, the CDR3 is TGTGCCAGCAACCGAGCGGGGGCCTTTAACGAGCAGTACTTC. Its translation is CASNRAGAFNEQYF.

This sequence joins TRBV27 and TRBJ2-6; perhaps TRBD1 as D (6 bases). Germline V gene sequence: CDR1 MNHEY, CDR2 SMNVEV (reference sequence). This CDR3 comprises 20 residues. V lost 0 bases and J 2 bases, leaving 20 bases between the germline ends. The CDR3 DNA is TGTGCCAGCAGTTTATCTTACCTCCCGACAGGCGCAGCTGGGGCCAACGTCCTGACTTTC. Amino acids: CASSLSYLPTGAAGANVLTF.

The gene calls are TRBV7-3 and TRBJ2-3; 7 bases map to TRBD2. The CDR3 contains 14 residues. Trimming took 5 bases from V and 4 from J; bases not matched to a gene: 6. The V gene's germline CDR1 is SGHTA and CDR2 FQGTGA. CDR3 region: CASSLGTNSDTQYF. The CDR3 bases are TGTGCCAGCAGCCTTGGGACTAACTCAGATACGCAGTATTTT.

V gene TRBV2 combines with J gene TRBJ2-7; TRBD2 matches 16 bases. Germline CDR1 is SNHLY and CDR2 is FYNNEI. The V and J ends lost 11 bases and 2 bases, in that order; junction bases with no gene match: 9. This CDR3 spans 16 amino acids. The CDR3 protein is CASGQGLAGGTYEQYF. The CDR3 nucleotides read TGTGCCTCCGGCCAGGGACTAGCGGGGGGGACCTACGAGCAGTACTTC.

This chain connects TRBV19 to TRBJ1-2; 11 positions match TRBD1. Germline trimming cut 1 base from V and 4 bases from J; bases unmatched to any gene: 2. The CDR3 has 15 residues. Germline-derived CDR1 and CDR2 are LNHDA and SQIVND (reference sequence). DNA for the CDR3: TGTGCCAGTAGTATAGGAGGACAGGGGGCCTATGGCTACACCTTC. This gives the protein CASSIGGQGAYGYTF.

This clone was detected only a few times. This chain uses TRBV29-1 with TRBJ1-2; maybe TRBD1 (5 bases). The CDR3 loop spans 14 amino acids. The V end lost 5 bases, the J end lost 1 base, and 14 bases lay between the germline ends. In germline, CDR1 is SQVTM, CDR2 ANQGSEA. CDR3 region: CSVRSRQGNYGYTF. CDR3 bases: TGCAGCGTTCGATCGAGGCAGGGTAACTATGGCTACACCTTC.

This chain uses TRBV6-5 with TRBJ2-3; TRBD2 matches 8 bases. Germline-derived CDR1 and CDR2 are MNHEY and SVGAGI. V was clipped by 10 bases and J by 1 base; unmatched bases: 7. The CDR3 has 14 residues. The CDR3 nucleotides read TGTGCCATAGCGGGGAACCTCGGCACAGATACGCAGTATTTT. This gives the protein CAIAGNLGTDTQYF.

The chain combines TRBV12-3 or TRBV12-4 with TRBJ2-7; D gene uncertain. Trimming pared 1 base from V and 4 bases from J, leaving 8 bases between. The CDR3 spans 13 residues. Here the CDR3 DNA reads TGTGCCAGCAGTTTAGGGCAGATGTACGAGCAGTACTTC. This encodes CASSLGQMYEQYF.

The V and J genes are TRBV6-6 and TRBJ1-2; no clear D. The V end lost 7 bases, the J end lost 2 bases, and 5 bases lay between the germline ends. The CDR3 spans 11 residues. The germline V gene encodes CDR1 MNHNY and CDR2 SVGAGI (reference sequence). The CDR3 loop reads CASNRNYGYTF. CDR3 DNA: TGTGCCAGCAACCGGAACTATGGCTACACCTTC.

The CDR3 loop reads CASRRTLVEGYTF. CDR3 sequence (DNA): TGTGCCAGCAGACGGACATTGGTGGAAGGCTACACCTTC. J is TRBJ1-2 and V is TRBV7-2, with D tentatively TRBD1 (5 bases). The CDR3 runs to 13 residues. Germline loops: CDR1 SGHTA, CDR2 FQGNSA. The ends were cut back, 6 bases at V and 8 bases at J, with 16 bases in the middle.

The chain combines TRBV5-1 with TRBJ2-3; 12 nucleotides agree with TRBD1. The germline CDR1 and CDR2 sequences are SGHRS and YFSETQ. This CDR3 comprises 18 residues. V lost 3 bases and J lost 6; bases outside the gene matches: 14. The CDR3 here is CASSSNTGGTGGWDTQYF. The CDR3 DNA is TGCGCCAGCAGCTCTAACACTGGCGGGACAGGGGGCTGGGATACGCAGTATTTT. Together with reference TRBV5-1 and TRBJ2-3, the CDR3 gives the full variable domain: KAGVTQTPRYLIKTRGQQVTLSCSPISGHRSVSWYQQTPGQGLQFLFEYFSETQRNKGNFPGRFSGRQFSNSRSEMNVSTLELGDSALYLCASSSNTGGTGGWDTQYFGPGTRLTVL.

The chain is built from TRBV30 and TRBJ1-1; weak D call: TRBD1 (6 bases). CDR3 length: 13 residues. Trimming pared 2 bases from V and 5 bases from J, leaving 12 bases between. Germline CDR1 and CDR2: GTSNPN and SVGIG (reference sequence). The CDR3 sequence: CAWSHGGATEAFF. CDR3 sequence (DNA): TGTGCCTGGAGTCACGGGGGGGCTACTGAAGCTTTCTTT.

V usage is TRBV5-1 and J usage is TRBJ2-1, with D possibly matching TRBD2 (6 bases). Germline V gene lookup returns CDR1 SGHRS and CDR2 YFSETQ. The CDR3 spans 16 residues. The ends were cut back, 0 bases at V and 0 bases at J, with 10 bases in the middle. The CDR3 bases are TGCGCCAGCAGCTTGGATCCAGCGGGCTCCTACAATGAGCAGTTCTTC. It translates to CASSLDPAGSYNEQFF.

This chain connects TRBV9 to TRBJ2-1, with 8 bases fitting TRBD1. The length of the CDR3 is 16 residues. Germline lookup yields CDR1 SGDLS and CDR2 YYNGEE. V shed 1 base and J 0 bases; nucleotides not matched to a gene: 3. CDR3 residues: CASSVTTGGSYNEQFF. The CDR3 DNA reads as TGTGCCAGCAGCGTAACAACAGGGGGCTCCTACAATGAGCAGTTCTTC.

The chain uses TRBV5-4 and TRBJ1-2; a possible D gene is TRBD1 (5 bases). Trimming took 4 bases from V and 0 from J, leaving 13 bases between them. The CDR3 sequence is 15 residues long. Germline CDR1 is SGHNT and CDR2 is YYREEE (reference sequence). CDR3 in amino acids: CASSPSGAPNYGYTF. The CDR3 DNA is TGTGCCAGCAGCCCTAGTGGGGCTCCTAACTATGGCTACACCTTC.

This chain connects TRBV11-2 to TRBJ1-5; no definite D call. Germline CDR1 SGHAT, CDR2 FQNNGV. The CDR3 extends over 13 amino acids. V gave up 1 base and J gave up 6 bases, with 7 bases separating them. The CDR3 protein is CASSLGHSQPQHF. DNA of the CDR3: TGTGCCAGCAGCTTAGGTCATAGTCAGCCCCAGCATTTT.

In its sample, this clone was seen many times. The gene calls are TRBV7-9 and TRBJ2-2; 10 bases fit TRBD2. The V gene end was trimmed by 5 bases and the J gene end by 4 bases; junction bases not matched to a gene: 7. Germline values: CDR1 SEHNR, CDR2 FQNEAQ (reference sequence). The CDR3 consists of 16 residues. The DNA of the CDR3 is TGTGCCAGCAGCCCTGGGGCTAGCGGGGGCACCGGGGAGCTGTTTTTT. Amino acid sequence: CASSPGASGGTGELFF. The entire variable domain, with the rest obtained from reference TRBV7-9 and TRBJ2-2, is as follows: DTGVSQNPRHKITKRGQNVTFRCDPISEHNRLYWYRQTLGQGPEFLTYFQNEAQLEKSRLLSDRFSAERPKGSFSTLEIQRTEQGDSAMYLCASSPGASGGTGELFFGEGSRLTVL.

V and J are TRBV3-1 (or the pseudogene TRBV3-2) and TRBJ2-5; weak D call: TRBD1 (6 bases). Germline V gene lookup returns CDR1 LGHDT and CDR2 YNNKEL (reference sequence). The V end was cut by 5 bases, the J end by 1 base, with 17 bases between. This CDR3 has 16 residues. The chain's CDR3 is CASSEQGSGLQETQYF. The CDR3 nucleotides are TGTGCCAGCAGCGAACAGGGCTCAGGGCTCCAAGAGACCCAGTACTTC.